The 31 T cell receptor beta chains below were found in one sample sequenced in a study of beta chain features in type 1 diabetes. Of the isolated RNA, all was reverse transcribed, and so the sequenced material was expressed TCRB transcripts. Here immunoSEQ multiplex PCR was the method, and the copy in TCRdb shows in-frame clones only, minus some. The sample contains 300,000 to 400,000 clones, roughly 11% of which appear only once. The sample taken for sequencing was naive CD4+ T cells from blood. Receptor source: a woman under 40 in good health.

A remark on this clone: At the DNA level, this CDR3 is encoded by other sequences in the same sample as well. The chain employs TRBV18 and TRBJ2-5, with D possibly TRBD1 on 6 matching bases. The CDR3 is made up of 14 amino acids. Trimming removed 3 bases at V and 1 base at J, with 9 bases between. Germline V lookup: CDR1 KGHSH, CDR2 LQKENI. As DNA, the CDR3 is TGTGCCAGCTCACCCCAGACAGGCCAAGAGACCCAGTACTTC. This encodes CASSPQTGQETQYF.

V is TRBV5-5 and J is TRBJ2-5; D is uncertain. This CDR3 contains 15 residues. The V end was cut by 0 bases, the J end by 5 bases, with 14 bases between. CDR1 and CDR2 from the germline V gene are SGHKS and YYEKEE (reference sequence). The CDR3 sequence: CASSLARKISETQYF. For the CDR3, the DNA is TGTGCCAGCAGCTTGGCGAGGAAAATCAGTGAGACCCAGTACTTC.

The V call is TRBV4-2, the J call TRBJ2-1, with D tentatively TRBD2 (6 bases). This CDR3 spans 15 amino acids. V lost 0 bases, J lost 6 bases, and 12 bases lay in between. CDR1 LGHNA and CDR2 YNFKEQ come from the germline V gene. CDR3 in DNA: TGTGCCAGCAGCCAAGATCCCCGGGAGAGCAATGAGCAGTTCTTC. The encoded protein is CASSQDPRESNEQFF.

This clone turned up a few times. The chain has TRBV29-1 and TRBJ1-5; 7 positions match TRBD1. From germline, CDR1 is SQVTM and CDR2 ANQGSEA. CDR3 size: 14 residues. The V and J ends lost 6 bases and 2 bases, in that order; junction bases with no gene match: 7. CDR3 in DNA: TGCAGCGTCCGATACGGGACAGGCAATCAGCCCCAGCATTTT. The encoded protein is CSVRYGTGNQPQHF.

The gene calls are TRBV7-3 and TRBJ1-2, with D uncertain. V lost 0 bases, J lost 6 bases, and 8 bases lay in between. The germline V gene encodes CDR1 SGHTA and CDR2 FQGTGA. The CDR3 extends over 13 amino acids. CDR3 nucleotides: TGTGCCAGCAGCTTAACTAGCACGGATGGCTACACCTTC. Translated, it gives CASSLTSTDGYTF.

The rearrangement uses TRBV28 and TRBJ1-2, with 7 bases matching TRBD1. Trimming took 3 bases from V and 5 from J; bases not matched to a gene: 3. CDR1 is MDHEN, CDR2 SYDVKM, per germline. The CDR3 length is 13 residues. This chain's CDR3 is CASSLGRGYGYTF. The CDR3 coding sequence is TGTGCCAGCAGTTTGGGCAGGGGGTATGGCTACACCTTC.

V and J are TRBV27 and TRBJ2-4; 12 bases match TRBD2. Germline loops: CDR1 MNHEY, CDR2 SMNVEV (reference sequence). V was clipped by 3 bases and J by 0 bases; unmatched bases: 21. The CDR3 loop spans 23 amino acids. The CDR3 region is CASSFRGAGWSSGRAPAKNIQYF. CDR3 bases: TGTGCCAGCAGTTTTAGGGGCGCAGGTTGGTCTAGCGGGAGGGCCCCAGCCAAAAACATTCAGTACTTC.

The gene calls are TRBV30 and TRBJ2-2; no firm D call. Germline V CDR1 and CDR2: GTSNPN, SVGIG (reference sequence). The V and J ends lost 3 bases and 2 bases respectively, with 7 bases between them. CDR3 length: 13 residues. CDR3 residues: CAWSGFNTGELFF. The CDR3, as DNA: TGTGCCTGGAGCGGTTTTAACACCGGGGAGCTGTTTTTT. The variable domain in full, with the rest retrieved from reference TRBV30 and TRBJ2-2, is SQTIHQWPATLVQPVGSPLSLECTVEGTSNPNLYWYRQAAGRGLQLLFYSVGIGQISSEVPQNLSASRPQDRQFILSSKKLLLSDSGFYLCAWSGFNTGELFFGEGSRLTVL.

This clone was detected a few times. This chain connects TRBV7-9 to TRBJ1-4; tentative D call: TRBD1 (6 bases). The V gene lost 3 bases and the J gene lost 4 bases, with 15 bases spanning the gap. CDR3 length: 16 residues. Germline assignment: CDR1 SEHNR and CDR2 FQNEAQ (reference sequence). The CDR3 bases are TGTGCCAGCAGCTTGCCTGCAGGGGAGGGTAATGAAAAACTGTTTTTT. The encoded protein is CASSLPAGEGNEKLFF.

The rearrangement joins TRBV4-2 to TRBJ1-5, with no clear D. From germline, CDR1 is LGHNA and CDR2 YNFKEQ. The CDR3 contains 15 residues. The V gene lost 1 base and the J gene lost 7 bases, with 14 bases spanning the gap. CDR3 coding DNA: TGTGCCAGCAGCCAAGGGGTTGGGCAGTTACAGCCCCAGCATTTT. Translating it yields CASSQGVGQLQPQHF.

This clone was observed a handful of times. The chain has TRBV15 and TRBJ2-5; 9 positions agree with TRBD1. This CDR3 region has 14 residues. Germline V gives CDR1 LNHNV, CDR2 YYDKDF (reference sequence). The J segment lost 10 bases and the V segment lost 4 bases, leaving 10 bases of the junction unmatched. CDR3 in DNA: TGTGCCACCAGCATCCTCCTTACAGGGGGCGACCAGTACTTC. This translates into CATSILLTGGDQYF.

This clone was picked up a small number of times. The chain carries TRBV5-1 and TRBJ2-5; D unclear. Trimming pared 5 bases from V and 1 base from J, leaving 12 bases between. Germline V gene sequence: CDR1 SGHRS, CDR2 YFSETQ. The CDR3 sequence is 14 residues long. The CDR3 sequence is CASRPGDVQETQYF. In nucleotides, the CDR3 is TGCGCCAGCAGGCCAGGCGACGTCCAAGAGACCCAGTACTTC.

The rearrangement joins TRBV28 to TRBJ2-3, with 9 bases identical to TRBD2. Germline CDR1 MDHEN, CDR2 SYDVKM. This CDR3 contains 15 residues. V lost 0 bases and J lost 5; bases outside the gene matches: 3. This CDR3 is CASSLWSSGKDTQYF. The CDR3 bases are TGTGCCAGCAGTTTATGGTCTAGCGGGAAAGATACGCAGTATTTT.

The chain carries TRBV18 and TRBJ2-7; D uncertain. V was shortened by 6 bases and J by 2 bases, with 8 bases between the two germline ends. Germline CDR1 KGHSH, CDR2 LQKENI. The CDR3 sequence is 12 residues long. The CDR3 bases are TGTGCCAGCTCGGGCATACCCTACGAGCAGTACTTC. It yields the protein CASSGIPYEQYF. Filled out from reference TRBV18 and TRBJ2-7, the complete variable domain reads NAGVMQNPRHLVRRRGQEARLRCSPMKGHSHVYWYRQLPEEGLKFMVYLQKENIIDESGMPKERFSAEFPKEGPSILRIQQVVRGDSAAYFCASSGIPYEQYFGPGTRLTVT.

The chain's CDR3 is CASSPGQDNPIYNEQFF. In DNA form, the CDR3 reads TGTGCCAGCAGCCCGGGACAGGATAATCCTATCTACAATGAGCAGTTCTTC. The V gene is TRBV25-1, the J gene TRBJ2-1; 8 bases fit TRBD1. CDR3 size: 17 residues. The J segment lost 3 bases and the V segment lost 6 bases, leaving 13 bases of the junction unmatched. CDR1 and CDR2 (germline): MGHDK, SYGVNS.

This clone was seen a handful of times. This chain uses TRBV7-2 with TRBJ2-7, with 9 bases matching TRBD1. Germline CDR1 is SGHTA and CDR2 is FQGNSA. With V trimmed by 4 bases and J by 3 bases, 4 bases remained unmatched. The CDR3 extends over 14 amino acids. As DNA, the CDR3 is TGTGCCAGCAGCTCGGGACAGGGACTCTACGAGCAGTACTTC. Translation: CASSSGQGLYEQYF.

The chain links TRBV18 to TRBJ2-1, with 11 positions matching TRBD1. The CDR3 spans 15 residues. Per the germline V gene, CDR1 is KGHSH and CDR2 is LQKENI. The trim removed 1 base at V and 8 bases at J, leaving 4 bases unmatched. The DNA for the CDR3 is TGTGCCAGCTCACCACGGGACAGGGGGTTCGATGAGCAGTTCTTC. Protein sequence: CASSPRDRGFDEQFF.

This clone was seen more than once but under ten times. The genes are TRBV30 and TRBJ1-1, with D possibly TRBD1 on 5 matching bases. Trimming removed 5 bases from V and 4 bases from J, with 14 bases in between. Looked up from germline, CDR1 is GTSNPN and CDR2 is SVGIG (reference sequence). The CDR3 is 13 residues long. The CDR3 is CAWDPRGGTEAFF. The CDR3 coding sequence is TGTGCCTGGGATCCACGGGGGGGCACTGAAGCTTTCTTT.

The CDR3, as DNA: TGTGCCAGCAGCACCTACTTGACAGATACGCAGTATTTT. The encoded protein is CASSTYLTDTQYF. The V gene is TRBV7-2, the J gene TRBJ2-3; D gene ambiguous. V lost 5 bases to trimming and J lost 3 bases, with 9 bases between them. The CDR3 runs to 13 residues. Germline V gene data show CDR1 as SGHTA and CDR2 as FQGNSA.

There are a few counts of this clone. This rearrangement joins TRBV28 to TRBJ2-1; maybe TRBD1 (6 bases). The CDR3 contains 13 residues. The germline gives CDR1 MDHEN, CDR2 SYDVKM. Trimming removed 8 bases at V and 2 bases at J, with 10 bases between. The CDR3 sequence: CASRDKAYNEQFF. The DNA for the CDR3 is TGTGCCAGCCGGGACAAGGCCTACAATGAGCAGTTCTTC.

This clone was recorded a few times. This rearrangement joins TRBV20-1 to TRBJ2-7; D unresolved. The germline CDR1 and CDR2 sequences are DFQATT and SNEGSKA (reference sequence). V was trimmed by 5 bases and J by 4 bases, leaving 9 bases between them. The CDR3 extends over 11 amino acids. DNA of the CDR3: TGCAGTGCTTATGAACAATACGAGCAGTACTTC. Translated: CSAYEQYEQYF.

The chain recombines TRBV28 with TRBJ2-2, with 9 bases aligning to TRBD1. J gave up 5 bases and V 4 bases, and 5 bases lay outside the gene matches. The CDR3 length is 15 residues. Germline lookup yields CDR1 MDHEN and CDR2 SYDVKM. CDR3 coding DNA: TGTGCCAGCAGTTCATCCGGGACAGGGACCGGGGAGCTGTTTTTT. The encoded protein is CASSSSGTGTGELFF.

V and J are TRBV7-3 and TRBJ2-3; TRBD1 aligns across 7 bases. V was clipped by 5 bases and J by 2 bases; unmatched bases: 4. The CDR3 totals 14 residues. Germline V gives CDR1 SGHTA, CDR2 FQGTGA. Here the CDR3 reads CASSTGQATDTQYF. The CDR3 region has the DNA TGTGCCAGCAGCACTGGACAGGCCACAGATACGCAGTATTTT. The full variable domain, rest sourced from reference TRBV7-3 and TRBJ2-3, is GAGVSQTPSNKVTEKGKYVELRCDPISGHTALYWYRQSLGQGPEFLIYFQGTGAADDSGLPNDRFFAVRPEGSVSTLKIQRTERGDSAVYLCASSTGQATDTQYFGPGTRLTVL.

This clone was picked up a small number of times. The rearrangement joins TRBV5-4 to TRBJ2-4, with TRBD1 as a possible D gene (6 bases). The CDR3 runs to 17 residues. CDR1 is SGHNT, CDR2 YYREEE, per germline (reference sequence). Trimming removed 0 bases from V and 0 bases from J, with 13 bases in between. CDR3 amino acids: CASSLGQDDLAKNIQYF. For the CDR3, the DNA is TGTGCCAGCAGCTTGGGACAGGACGATTTAGCCAAAAACATTCAGTACTTC.

The chain carries TRBV7-9 and TRBJ1-2, with a weak D call TRBD1 (5 bases). Trimming pared 5 bases from V and 3 bases from J, leaving 16 bases between. Germline V gene sequence: CDR1 SEHNR, CDR2 FQNEAQ (reference sequence). The CDR3 has 15 amino acids. The CDR3 sequence is CASSPDGGGYYGYTF. CDR3 DNA: TGTGCCAGCAGCCCTGACGGCGGGGGTTACTATGGCTACACCTTC.

V usage is TRBV5-6 and J usage is TRBJ2-3; D perhaps matches TRBD2 (5 bases). CDR3 length equals 14 residues. Germline V gene data show CDR1 as SGHDT and CDR2 as YYEEEE. Trimming stripped 1 base from V and 2 bases from J, with 8 bases between. The CDR3 sequence is CASSLPGNTDTQYF. The CDR3 bases are TGTGCCAGCAGCTTGCCGGGAAACACAGATACGCAGTATTTT.

This clone was detected a few times. The sample carries other DNA sequences with the same CDR3. The chain carries TRBV18 and TRBJ2-7; TRBD1 agrees at 10 bases. The V and J ends lost 3 bases and 7 bases, in that order; junction bases with no gene match: 6. The CDR3 length is 14 residues. Germline-derived CDR1 and CDR2 are KGHSH and LQKENI. The CDR3 spells CASSPGTGDREQYF. The CDR3 DNA sequence: TGTGCCAGCTCACCGGGGACAGGGGACCGGGAGCAGTACTTC. The complete variable domain, with remaining parts taken from reference TRBV18 and TRBJ2-7, reads NAGVMQNPRHLVRRRGQEARLRCSPMKGHSHVYWYRQLPEEGLKFMVYLQKENIIDESGMPKERFSAEFPKEGPSILRIQQVVRGDSAAYFCASSPGTGDREQYFGPGTRLTVT.

This chain links TRBV4-3 with TRBJ2-3, with TRBD2 matching over 9 bases. The CDR3 length is 15 residues. Germline V gene lookup returns CDR1 LGHNA and CDR2 YSLEER. The J segment lost 5 bases and the V segment lost 1 base, leaving 4 bases of the junction unmatched. The CDR3 reads CASSQGLAGIDTQYF. CDR3 nucleotides: TGCGCCAGCAGCCAAGGGCTAGCGGGAATAGATACGCAGTATTTT.

The rearrangement joins TRBV19 to TRBJ2-2; tentatively, D is TRBD1 (5 bases). This CDR3 has 14 amino acids. Germline V CDR1 and CDR2: LNHDA, SQIVND (reference sequence). The ends were cut back, 5 bases at V and 7 bases at J, with 14 bases in the middle. The CDR3 spells CASSVTVAVGELFF. The CDR3 bases are TGTGCCAGTAGTGTGACAGTTGCGGTCGGGGAGCTGTTTTTT.

This clone occurred a few times. V gene TRBV6-5 combines with J gene TRBJ1-2; TRBD1 is a possible D gene (6 bases). The V and J ends lost 6 bases and 8 bases respectively, with 16 bases between them. Germline CDR1 and CDR2: MNHEY and SVGAGI. The CDR3 covers 13 residues. The CDR3 here is CASSYRVSGGYTF. CDR3 sequence (DNA): TGTGCCAGCAGCTACAGGGTTTCGGGAGGCTACACCTTC.

In DNA form, the CDR3 reads TGTGCCAGCACCAAGGAGAGGTTCACAGATACGCAGTATTTT. Amino acid sequence: CASTKERFTDTQYF. The chain recombines TRBV28 with TRBJ2-3; D unresolved. The germline V gene has CDR1 MDHEN and CDR2 SYDVKM. The germline V and J ends were trimmed by 7 bases and 2 bases, with 13 bases remaining between them. This CDR3 is built from 14 residues.